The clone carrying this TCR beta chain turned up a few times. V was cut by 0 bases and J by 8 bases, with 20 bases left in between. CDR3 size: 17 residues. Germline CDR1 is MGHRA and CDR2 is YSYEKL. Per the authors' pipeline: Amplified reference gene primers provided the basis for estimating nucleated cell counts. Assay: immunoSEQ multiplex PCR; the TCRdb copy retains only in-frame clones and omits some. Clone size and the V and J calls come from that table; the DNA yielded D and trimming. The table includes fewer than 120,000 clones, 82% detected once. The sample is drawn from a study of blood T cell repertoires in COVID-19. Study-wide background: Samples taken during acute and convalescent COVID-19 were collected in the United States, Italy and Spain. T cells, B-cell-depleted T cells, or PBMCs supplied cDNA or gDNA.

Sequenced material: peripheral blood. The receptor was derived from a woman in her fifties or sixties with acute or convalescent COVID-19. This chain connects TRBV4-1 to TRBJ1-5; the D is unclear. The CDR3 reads CASSQELGGSGSEPQHF. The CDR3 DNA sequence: TGCGCCAGCAGCCAAGAGTTAGGAGGTTCGGGGTCGGAGCCCCAGCATTTT.